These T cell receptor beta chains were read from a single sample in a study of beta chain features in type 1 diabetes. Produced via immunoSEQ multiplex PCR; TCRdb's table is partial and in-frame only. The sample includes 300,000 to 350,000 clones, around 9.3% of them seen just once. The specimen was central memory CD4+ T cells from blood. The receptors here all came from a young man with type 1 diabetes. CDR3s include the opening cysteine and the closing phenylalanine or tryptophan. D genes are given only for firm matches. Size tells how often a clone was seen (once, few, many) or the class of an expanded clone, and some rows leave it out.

CDR3nt: TGTGCCAGCAGCCGGGACAGGGCGCAGCCCCAGCATTTT; CDR3aa: CASSRDRAQPQHF; d_gene: TRBD1; v_gene: TRBV5-6; abundance: -; j_gene: TRBJ1-5; len: 13
CDR3nt: TGTGCCAGCAGCTTGGCAGGGGCGGTGGGAAACTACAATGAGCAGTTCTTC; CDR3aa: CASSLAGAVGNYNEQFF; d_gene: -; v_gene: TRBV5-4; abundance: few; j_gene: TRBJ2-1; len: 17
CDR3nt: TGTGCCAGCAGCCTTGGAGGGGGGGAATTGGGAAACATTCAGTACTTC; CDR3aa: CASSLGGGELGNIQYF; d_gene: -; v_gene: TRBV28; abundance: -; j_gene: TRBJ2-4; len: 16
CDR3nt: TGTGCCATCAGTGAGTCGGGGGGACCCTTTGGCTACACCTTC; CDR3aa: CAISESGGPFGYTF; d_gene: -; v_gene: TRBV10-3; abundance: -; j_gene: TRBJ1-2; len: 14
CDR3nt: TGTGCCAGCAGCTTTCTAACCGGGACGTTTAATTCACCCCTCCACTTT; CDR3aa: CASSFLTGTFNSPLHF; d_gene: -; v_gene: TRBV7-9; abundance: few; j_gene: TRBJ1-6; len: 16
CDR3nt: TGTGCCAGCAGCTCGGACAGGTTGACGCAGTATTTT; CDR3aa: CASSSDRLTQYF; d_gene: TRBD1; v_gene: TRBV7-2; abundance: -; j_gene: TRBJ2-3; len: 12
CDR3nt: TGTGCCTGGAGTGATTTAAGCGAAAAACTGTTTTTT; CDR3aa: CAWSDLSEKLFF; d_gene: -; v_gene: TRBV30; abundance: -; j_gene: TRBJ1-4; len: 12
CDR3nt: TGTGCCAGCAGCTCCGCCTTGACCTACGAGCAGTACTTC; CDR3aa: CASSSALTYEQYF; d_gene: -; v_gene: TRBV7-2; abundance: many; j_gene: TRBJ2-7; len: 13
CDR3nt: TGTGCCTGGAGTCTAAAAACTGAAGCTTTCTTT; CDR3aa: CAWSLKTEAFF; d_gene: -; v_gene: TRBV30; abundance: few; j_gene: TRBJ1-1; len: 11
CDR3nt: TGTGCCAGCAGCTTAAATCTTCCCGGACTTAATGAGCAGTTCTTC; CDR3aa: CASSLNLPGLNEQFF; d_gene: -; v_gene: TRBV7-2; abundance: few; j_gene: TRBJ2-1; len: 15
CDR3nt: TGTGCCAGCAGGCCCTTTGGGGGGAAGAGCTACACCTTC; CDR3aa: CASRPFGGKSYTF; d_gene: -; v_gene: TRBV6-5; abundance: few; j_gene: TRBJ1-2; len: 13
CDR3nt: TGTGCCAGCAGTGAACGCCCAGGGCTAGTTGGTGAAGCTTTCTTT; CDR3aa: CASSERPGLVGEAFF; d_gene: -; v_gene: TRBV2; abundance: few; j_gene: TRBJ1-1; len: 15
CDR3nt: TGCGCCAGCAGCTTTGGGGGGCTCACAGATACGCAGTATTTT; CDR3aa: CASSFGGLTDTQYF; d_gene: -; v_gene: TRBV5-1; abundance: -; j_gene: TRBJ2-3; len: 14
CDR3nt: TGCGCCAGCAAAGACAGGGTATTTAGCACTGAAGCTTTCTTT; CDR3aa: CASKDRVFSTEAFF; d_gene: TRBD1; v_gene: TRBV10-2; abundance: many; j_gene: TRBJ1-1; len: 14
CDR3nt: TGTGCCAGCTCCCCGGGGGACAGCTACGAGCAGTACTTC; CDR3aa: CASSPGDSYEQYF; d_gene: -; v_gene: TRBV18; abundance: few; j_gene: TRBJ2-7; len: 13
CDR3nt: TGTGCCAGCAGCGGCGGGGGGACCAGCTCCTACGAGCAGTACTTC; CDR3aa: CASSGGGTSSYEQYF; d_gene: TRBD2; v_gene: TRBV9; abundance: -; j_gene: TRBJ2-7; len: 15
CDR3nt: TGTGCCAGCAGTGAATGGGGGCGGGGAGAGACCCAGTACTTC; CDR3aa: CASSEWGRGETQYF; d_gene: -; v_gene: TRBV2; abundance: few; j_gene: TRBJ2-5; len: 14
CDR3nt: TGTGCCAGCAGAAACAGGGGGATATCGGGAGAGACCCAGTACTTC; CDR3aa: CASRNRGISGETQYF; d_gene: TRBD1; v_gene: TRBV6-5; abundance: -; j_gene: TRBJ2-5; len: 15
CDR3nt: TGTGCCAGCAAGTTGATGGGGGACAGGGAAAATCAGCCCCAGCATTTT; CDR3aa: CASKLMGDRENQPQHF; d_gene: TRBD1; v_gene: TRBV27; abundance: -; j_gene: TRBJ1-5; len: 16
CDR3nt: TGTGCCAGCAGCGTAGTGGGGGCGGTGAACACTGAAGCTTTCTTT; CDR3aa: CASSVVGAVNTEAFF; d_gene: -; v_gene: TRBV9; abundance: -; j_gene: TRBJ1-1; len: 15
CDR3nt: TGTGCCAGCCGGCGATTCACCGGGACAGGGAGCGAGCAGTACTTC; CDR3aa: CASRRFTGTGSEQYF; d_gene: TRBD1; v_gene: TRBV2; abundance: few; j_gene: TRBJ2-7; len: 15
CDR3nt: TGTGCCAGCGGGATCGCAGATACGCAGTATTTT; CDR3aa: CASGIADTQYF; d_gene: -; v_gene: TRBV6-5; abundance: few; j_gene: TRBJ2-3; len: 11
CDR3nt: TGTGCCTGGAGTGTAGAGGGGGGAGCCTACGAGCAGTACTTC; CDR3aa: CAWSVEGGAYEQYF; d_gene: -; v_gene: TRBV30; abundance: few; j_gene: TRBJ2-7; len: 14
CDR3nt: TGTGCCAGCAGCTTTGGGTTAGGGACAGCGAATGAAAAACTGTTTTTT; CDR3aa: CASSFGLGTANEKLFF; d_gene: TRBD1; v_gene: TRBV5-6; abundance: few; j_gene: TRBJ1-4; len: 16
CDR3nt: TGTGCCTGGACAACAGGGGGCCACCAGCCCCAGCATTTT; CDR3aa: CAWTTGGHQPQHF; d_gene: TRBD1; v_gene: TRBV30; abundance: -; j_gene: TRBJ1-5; len: 13
CDR3nt: TGTGCCAGCAGCTTTGATAGAGAGACCCAGTACTTC; CDR3aa: CASSFDRETQYF; d_gene: -; v_gene: TRBV7-9; abundance: -; j_gene: TRBJ2-5; len: 12
CDR3nt: TGTGCCGTGGACAGGGGTTCCTATGGCTACACCTTC; CDR3aa: CAVDRGSYGYTF; d_gene: TRBD1; v_gene: TRBV19; abundance: -; j_gene: TRBJ1-2; len: 12
CDR3nt: TGTGCCAGCAGCTTAGCGGGTTATGGCTACACCTTC; CDR3aa: CASSLAGYGYTF; d_gene: -; v_gene: TRBV7-2; abundance: -; j_gene: TRBJ1-2; len: 12
CDR3nt: TGTGCCAGTAGTATGTACAAAGCTGGAGACCGATCGAGCTATGGCTACACCTTC; CDR3aa: CASSMYKAGDRSSYGYTF; d_gene: -; v_gene: TRBV19; abundance: -; j_gene: TRBJ1-2; len: 18
CDR3nt: TGCAGCGTGGCCACCTTTAGCGGGGGGTACAATGAGCAGTTCTTC; CDR3aa: CSVATFSGGYNEQFF; d_gene: TRBD2; v_gene: TRBV29-1; abundance: few; j_gene: TRBJ2-1; len: 15
CDR3nt: TGTGCCAGCTCACCGCGGAGCCTAGCCAAAAACATTCAGTACTTC; CDR3aa: CASSPRSLAKNIQYF; d_gene: -; v_gene: TRBV18; abundance: -; j_gene: TRBJ2-4; len: 15
CDR3nt: TGTGCCAGCAAGGGACAGGGTTCTGGAAACACCATATATTTT; CDR3aa: CASKGQGSGNTIYF; d_gene: TRBD1; v_gene: TRBV6-5; abundance: -; j_gene: TRBJ1-3; len: 14
CDR3nt: TGTGCCAGCAACCCAGGACTGACTTACAATGAGCAGTTCTTC; CDR3aa: CASNPGLTYNEQFF; d_gene: -; v_gene: TRBV7-2; abundance: -; j_gene: TRBJ2-1; len: 14